These T cell receptor beta chains were read from a single sample in a study of blood T cell repertoires in COVID-19. Some clones are missing from TCRdb's copy, which holds only in-frame ones; the method was immunoSEQ multiplex PCR. The sample contains about 120,000 clones, approximately 68% of which appear only once. The sample was peripheral blood. These receptors all come from a woman between 65 and 79 years old with acute or convalescent COVID-19. Both conserved end residues are part of each CDR3. The D gene is left open where the match is weak. A clone size is listed for some rows: how often the clone was seen (once, few, many), or a class if it is expanded.

d_call	clone_size	v_call	j_call	cdr3_nt	cdr3_aa
-	once	TRBV21-1	TRBJ2-7	TGTGCCAGCAGCAAAAGCCCCTACGAGCAGTACTTC	CASSKSPYEQYF
-	once	TRBV15	TRBJ1-1	TGTGCCACCAGCAGAGATCAGGCAGGGGAAGCTTTCTTT	CATSRDQAGEAFF
-	-	TRBV19	TRBJ1-4	TGTGCCAGTAGTGACCTGGGCAGGGCGGCTAATGAAAAACTGTTTTTT	CASSDLGRAANEKLFF
TRBD2	-	TRBV19	TRBJ2-3	TGTGCCAGTAGTACTCCGGGACTAGCCCATACGCAGTATTTT	CASSTPGLAHTQYF
-	-	TRBV7-8	TRBJ2-3	TGTGCCAGCAGCTTGGGAGGGGGGCTGGGCACAGATACGCAGTATTTT	CASSLGGGLGTDTQYF
-	-	TRBV7-9	TRBJ2-2	TGTGCCAGCAGCTTAGGTGTTACGGGTAACACCGGGGAGCTGTTTTTT	CASSLGVTGNTGELFF
-	few	TRBV9	TRBJ1-3	TGTGCCAGCAGCTCTGAACAGGGATCTGGAAACACCATATATTTT	CASSSEQGSGNTIYF
TRBD1	-	TRBV6-5	TRBJ2-7	TGTGCCAGCAGTTACGACACGGACAGGGGGCAGGACGAGCAGTACTTC	CASSYDTDRGQDEQYF
TRBD2	-	TRBV10-3	TRBJ2-2	TGTGCCATCAGCCCGGGACTAGCGGGAGGGGGCACCGGGGAGCTGTTTTTT	CAISPGLAGGGTGELFF
TRBD2	-	TRBV5-6	TRBJ2-1	TGTGCCAGCCGGAGCGGGAGCTACAATGAGCAGTTCTTC	CASRSGSYNEQFF
-	-	TRBV30	TRBJ1-6	TGTGCCTGGAGTGTGTTGGGGAGCTCCTATAATTCACCCCTCCACTTT	CAWSVLGSSYNSPLHF
-	-	TRBV5-1	TRBJ2-7	TGCGCCAGCAGCTTGGCAGGGGGGCGCTTTTTACACGAGCAGTACTTC	CASSLAGGRFLHEQYF
TRBD1	-	TRBV3-1/TRBV3-2	TRBJ1-2	TGTGCCAGCAGCCGGCAGGGGGCATATTATGGCTACACCTTC	CASSRQGAYYGYTF
-	-	TRBV29-1	TRBJ1-4	TGCAGCGTTGGACAGTTAGTCGGTGAAAAACTGTTTTTT	CSVGQLVGEKLFF
-	-	TRBV7-2	TRBJ2-7	TGTGCCAGCAGCACTACCTACGAGCAGTACTTC	CASSTTYEQYF
TRBD2	-	TRBV7-3	TRBJ2-1	TGTGCCAGCAGCGACGCAGCGGGAGTGGGCGATGAGCAGTTCTTC	CASSDAAGVGDEQFF